Described below is a single T cell receptor (beta chain) sequence and its context. Its antigen is currently unknown. This CDR3 contains 16 residues. The V gene's germline CDR1 is SGHDN and CDR2 FVKESK. Trimming pared 2 bases from V and 6 bases from J, leaving 17 bases between. It was via CD45RO/CCR7/CD25/CD127/CD95/CD27 that CD4+ naive, central memory, regulatory and stem cell-like memory cells were sorted. This sample was included in a study of beta chain features in type 1 diabetes. Study as a whole: No patient-donor differences in age, gender, total cells or subset yield.

The investigators reverse transcribed all of the isolated RNA, so they sequenced expressed TCRB transcripts. Only in-frame clones appear in the TCRdb table, and some are missing; sequencing was by immunoSEQ multiplex PCR. The sample includes roughly 160,000 clones, roughly 8% of them seen just once. The study's findings and limits: Across all four CD4+ subsets, people with type 1 diabetes showed modestly shorter TCRB CDR3s. A PCR bias possibly favoring shorter templates would apply equally to patients and controls.

The V and J genes are TRBV14 and TRBJ2-1; possible D gene TRBD1, 6 bases. The source of this sequence is a man younger than 30 with type 1 diabetes. Sequenced: central memory CD4+ T cells from blood. CDR3 protein: CASSQLLGRGTNEQFF. The DNA of the CDR3 is TGTGCCAGCAGCCAACTACTCGGAAGGGGGACCAATGAGCAGTTCTTC.